The 2 T cell receptor beta chains below all came from one sample that was sequenced in a study of T cells in Graves' hyperthyroidism and ophthalmopathy. Amplification of TCR beta CDR3 regions used RNA as the template. The HTBI primer set served for first-round RT-PCR of the TCR CDR3. TCRdb re-called the multiplex PCR reads through MiXCR, storing one row per CDR3 protein. This table has 500,000 to 750,000 distinct CDR3 sequences, approximately 15% appearing once. Material for sequencing was blood. These TCRs come from a woman younger than 35 with Graves' ophthalmopathy.

V and J are TRBV12-3 or TRBV12-4 and TRBJ2-3; either TRBD1 or TRBD2 may supply D (5 bases each). The CDR3 is made up of 15 amino acids. V was trimmed by 4 bases and J by 1 base, leaving 12 bases between them. Written as DNA, the CDR3 is TGTGCCAGCAGTTGGGGGTTGCCCCGCACAGATACGCAGTATTTT. Its translation: CASSWGLPRTDTQYF.

The table lists this clonotype with many counts. This rearrangement joins TRBV27 to TRBJ2-3; the D is unclear. CDR1 MNHEY and CDR2 SMNVEV come from the germline V gene (reference sequence). V lost 7 bases, J lost 7 bases, and 21 bases lay in between. The CDR3 is 15 residues long. CDR3 protein: CASTSPINAGNTQYF. In DNA form, the CDR3 reads TGTGCCAGCACCTCCCCCATTAACGCAGGAAATACGCAGTATTTT.